This T cell receptor beta chain was observed in a study of OX40 agonist ivuxolimab in advanced cancers. Whole-study context: Averaging about 60 years in age, with a range of about 23 to 79, the cohort was around 87% male. The study's findings and limits: Dosing at 0.1 to 3.0 mg/kg was accompanied by clonal expansion of CD4+ and CD8+ blood T cells by week 6. The antigen specificity of the peripheral T cells (those that were expanded) was not determined.

The CDR3 runs to 16 residues. Germline CDR1 reads SGHTA; CDR2 reads FQGNSA. The V end lost 3 bases, the J end lost 0 bases, and 13 bases lay between the germline ends. Only in-frame clones appear in the TCRdb table, and some are missing; sequencing was by immunoSEQ multiplex PCR. This table holds roughly 56,000 clones, roughly 84% found once. To note about this clone: Its antigen is not known.

Blood draws occurred at baseline, cycle 4 day 1, and cycle 7 day 1. The material sequenced was CD4+ or CD8+ T cells sorted from blood, taken in a trial of the OX40 agonist ivuxolimab. The chain recombines TRBV7-2 with TRBJ2-3, with D maybe TRBD2 (7 bases). This TCR was recovered from an adult with an advanced solid tumor such as melanoma, head and neck, liver or kidney cancer. The CDR3: CASSFGGGLSTDTQYF. For the CDR3, the DNA is TGTGCCAGCAGCTTTGGCGGGGGCCTTAGCACAGATACGCAGTATTTT.